These T cell receptor beta chains were read from a single sample in a study of blood T cell repertoires in COVID-19. Clones were read by immunoSEQ multiplex PCR, and TCRdb kept only the in-frame ones, dropping some. The sample comprises 150,000 to 200,000 clones, approximately 88% of which are singletons, and approximately 4% rests with the top ten. The sequencing sample was made of peripheral blood. Source of these receptors: a woman aged 25 to 45 with acute or convalescent COVID-19. Both conserved end residues are part of each CDR3. The D gene is left open where the match is weak. Clone size is given for some rows only: seen once, a few or many times, or a class if the clone is expanded.

J gene,V gene,D gene,clone size,CDR3 protein,CDR3 DNA
TRBJ2-7,TRBV6-5,TRBD1,NA,CASREGQGSYEQYF,TGTGCCAGCAGGGAGGGACAGGGAAGCTACGAGCAGTACTTC
TRBJ2-3,TRBV5-4,TRBD1,NA,CASSWGQATDTQYF,TGTGCCAGCAGCTGGGGACAGGCCACAGATACGCAGTATTTT
TRBJ1-1,TRBV27,NA,NA,CASSLGALMNTEAFF,TGTGCCAGCAGTTTAGGGGCCTTAATGAACACTGAAGCTTTCTTT
TRBJ2-5,TRBV11-2,NA,NA,CASSQQETQYF,TGTGCCAGCAGCCAACAAGAGACCCAGTACTTC
TRBJ2-1,TRBV18,TRBD1,NA,CASRETGQSYNEQFF,TGTGCCAGCAGGGAAACGGGACAGTCCTACAATGAGCAGTTCTTC
TRBJ2-3,TRBV7-2,NA,NA,CASSLAGWRGPTDTQYF,TGTGCCAGCAGCTTAGCGGGTTGGCGGGGACCGACAGATACGCAGTATTTT
TRBJ2-7,TRBV28,NA,NA,CASKGSSPSYEQYF,TGTGCCAGCAAAGGGAGTTCCCCCTCCTACGAGCAGTACTTC
TRBJ1-1,TRBV5-4,NA,NA,CAGNRGGVSRSTEAFF,TGTGCAGGCAACCGAGGGGGGGTCTCGAGAAGCACTGAAGCTTTCTTT
TRBJ2-5,TRBV6-1,NA,NA,CASSEEQGAGTQYF,TGTGCCAGCAGTGAAGAACAGGGTGCTGGGACCCAGTACTTC
TRBJ1-2,TRBV5-6,NA,NA,CASRYRQINYGYTF,TGTGCCAGCAGGTACAGGCAGATTAACTATGGCTACACCTTC
TRBJ1-6,TRBV7-9,NA,NA,CASSSTESRYGSPLHF,TGTGCCAGCAGCTCCACCGAATCAAGATACGGTTCACCCCTCCACTTT
TRBJ2-7,TRBV4-1,TRBD1,NA,CASSSAGTGVYEQYF,TGCGCCAGCAGCTCCGCCGGGACAGGGGTTTACGAGCAGTACTTC
TRBJ2-5,TRBV20-1,NA,once,CSANRQETQYF,TGCAGTGCTAATCGCCAAGAGACCCAGTACTTC
TRBJ1-1,TRBV6-2/TRBV6-3,TRBD1,NA,CASSYRRGSGGLNTEAFF,TGTGCCAGCAGTTACCGCCGGGGGTCAGGGGGATTGAACACTGAAGCTTTCTTT
TRBJ2-7,TRBV7-9,NA,NA,CASSPPGLGLYEQYF,TGTGCCAGCAGCCCCCCGGGACTTGGTCTCTACGAGCAGTACTTC
TRBJ2-7,TRBV24-1,NA,NA,CATSDSPGEQYF,TGTGCCACCAGTGATTCCCCGGGCGAGCAGTACTTC
TRBJ2-5,TRBV30,NA,NA,CAWSVRGTVRETQYF,TGTGCCTGGAGTGTACGGGGGACCGTAAGGGAGACCCAGTACTTC
TRBJ2-1,TRBV3-1/TRBV3-2,NA,NA,CASTEGAGEQFF,TGTGCCAGCACAGAGGGGGCGGGAGAGCAGTTCTTC
TRBJ1-5,TRBV2,NA,NA,CASSENREPQHF,TGTGCCAGCAGTGAAAATCGGGAGCCCCAGCATTTT
TRBJ1-1,TRBV7-9,NA,NA,CASSFSGAPNTEAFF,TGTGCCAGCAGCTTCTCAGGGGCACCGAACACTGAAGCTTTCTTT
TRBJ1-4,TRBV28,NA,NA,CASSPRQSKLFF,TGTGCCAGCAGTCCAAGACAGTCAAAACTGTTTTTT
TRBJ1-5,TRBV18,TRBD1,NA,CASSLRQGQAYRNQPQHF,TGTGCCAGCTCTCTCCGACAGGGTCAAGCCTACCGCAATCAGCCCCAGCATTTT
TRBJ2-3,TRBV11-2,TRBD2,NA,CASSPPGLAVTQYF,TGTGCCAGCAGCCCACCGGGACTAGCGGTAACGCAGTATTTT
TRBJ1-1,TRBV29-1,NA,NA,CSVGYLPGNTEAFF,TGCAGCGTTGGGTATCTCCCCGGGAACACTGAAGCTTTCTTT
TRBJ1-2,TRBV6-1,NA,many,CASSEEQAGGYTF,TGTGCCAGCAGTGAAGAACAGGCGGGGGGCTACACCTTC
TRBJ2-5,TRBV27,NA,NA,CASSRLGETQYF,TGTGCCAGCAGTCGCCTCGGGGAGACCCAGTACTTC
TRBJ1-2,TRBV5-1,NA,NA,CASGPPEGFYGYTF,TGCGCCAGCGGACCCCCCGAGGGTTTCTATGGCTACACCTTC
TRBJ1-5,TRBV4-1,TRBD1,NA,CASSLGQSNQPQHF,TGCGCCAGCAGCTTGGGACAGAGCAATCAGCCCCAGCATTTT
TRBJ2-2,TRBV7-9,TRBD1,NA,CAGVPGQGRAGELFF,TGTGCCGGGGTACCGGGACAGGGAAGGGCCGGGGAGCTGTTTTTT
TRBJ1-4,TRBV5-1,NA,few,CASSKGGTATGEKLFF,TGCGCCAGCAGCAAGGGCGGGACCGCTACGGGTGAAAAACTGTTTTTT
TRBJ2-3,TRBV6-9,NA,NA,CASSSVAGYGSQYF,TGTGCCAGCAGTTCCGTGGCAGGATACGGTTCGCAGTATTTT